A selection of T cell receptor beta chains follows, all from one sample in a study of blood T cells in healthy people across ages. TCRdb independently ran MiXCR on the 5' RACE reads; one entry per CDR3 protein. This table holds about 1.1 million distinct CDR3 sequences, around two fifths found once. Input material: blood. These receptor sequences come from a man aged 18 to 30 in good health. CDR3s include the opening cysteine and the closing phenylalanine or tryptophan. A D gene is named only where the DNA matches it firmly. Clone size appears in some rows only: once, few, many, or a class for an expanded clone.

J gene: TRBJ1-1
clone size: NA
D gene: NA
CDR3 length: 15
V gene: TRBV18
CDR3 DNA: TGTGCCAGCTCACCATCTAAGGGGGGAAACACTGAAGCTTTCTTT
CDR3 protein: CASSPSKGGNTEAFF

J gene: TRBJ2-1
clone size: NA
D gene: TRBD1
CDR3 length: 21
V gene: TRBV12-5
CDR3 DNA: TGTGCTAGTGGTTTGGTACCGGGACAGGGGATTATCGCGAGCTCCTACAATGAGCAGTTCTTC
CDR3 protein: CASGLVPGQGIIASSYNEQFF

J gene: TRBJ1-1
clone size: few
D gene: NA
CDR3 length: 15
V gene: TRBV27
CDR3 DNA: TGTGCCAGCAGTTTCACTGTGGAATTGAACACTGAAGCTTTCTTT
CDR3 protein: CASSFTVELNTEAFF

J gene: TRBJ2-1
clone size: NA
D gene: TRBD2
CDR3 length: 16
V gene: TRBV6-2/TRBV6-3
CDR3 DNA: TGTGCCAGCAACACCGGGACTAGCGGGGGATACAATGAGCAGTTCTTC
CDR3 protein: CASNTGTSGGYNEQFF

J gene: TRBJ1-6
clone size: few
D gene: NA
CDR3 length: 18
V gene: TRBV6-2/TRBV6-3
CDR3 DNA: TGTGCCAGCAGTTACTCGAAGGCGGCGAGCTCCTATAATTCACCCCTCCACTTT
CDR3 protein: CASSYSKAASSYNSPLHF

J gene: TRBJ1-1
clone size: few
D gene: NA
CDR3 length: 9
V gene: TRBV7-9
CDR3 DNA: TGTGCCAGCAGACCTGAAGCTTTCTTT
CDR3 protein: CASRPEAFF

J gene: TRBJ1-2
clone size: NA
D gene: NA
CDR3 length: 12
V gene: TRBV20-1
CDR3 DNA: TGCAGTGCTAGCGCGGGGATCTATGGCTACACCTTC
CDR3 protein: CSASAGIYGYTF

J gene: TRBJ2-7
clone size: few
D gene: NA
CDR3 length: 14
V gene: TRBV4-3
CDR3 DNA: TGCGCCAGCAGCCACGAATCCCCCAGAAACGAGCAGTACTTC
CDR3 protein: CASSHESPRNEQYF

J gene: TRBJ1-4
clone size: NA
D gene: NA
CDR3 length: 14
V gene: TRBV20-1
CDR3 DNA: TGCAGTGCTAGAAGCAGGACAACTAATGAAAAACTGTTTTTT
CDR3 protein: CSARSRTTNEKLFF

J gene: TRBJ2-1
clone size: NA
D gene: NA
CDR3 length: 15
V gene: TRBV14
CDR3 DNA: TGTGCCAGCAGCCCCCGGGGGTCTGGGGAACATGAGCAGTTCTTC
CDR3 protein: CASSPRGSGEHEQFF

J gene: TRBJ1-4
clone size: NA
D gene: TRBD1
CDR3 length: 18
V gene: TRBV20-1
CDR3 DNA: TGCAGTGCTAGACCAGGACAGGTTGATGTGGCAACTAATGAAAAACTGTTTTTT
CDR3 protein: CSARPGQVDVATNEKLFF